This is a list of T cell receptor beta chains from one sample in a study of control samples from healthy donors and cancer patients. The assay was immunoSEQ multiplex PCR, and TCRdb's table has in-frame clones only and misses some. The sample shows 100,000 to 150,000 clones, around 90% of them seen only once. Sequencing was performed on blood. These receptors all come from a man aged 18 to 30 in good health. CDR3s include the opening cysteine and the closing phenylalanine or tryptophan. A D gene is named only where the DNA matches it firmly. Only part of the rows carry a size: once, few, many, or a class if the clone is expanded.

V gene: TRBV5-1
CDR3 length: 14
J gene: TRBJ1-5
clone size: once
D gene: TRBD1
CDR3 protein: CASSLQGTDQPQHF
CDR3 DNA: TGCGCCAGCAGCTTACAGGGGACCGATCAGCCCCAGCATTTT

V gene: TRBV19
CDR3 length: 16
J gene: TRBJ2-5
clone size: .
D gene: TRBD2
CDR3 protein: CASKGGGLRTQETQYF
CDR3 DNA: TGTGCCAGTAAAGGCGGGGGGCTCCGTACGCAAGAGACCCAGTACTTC

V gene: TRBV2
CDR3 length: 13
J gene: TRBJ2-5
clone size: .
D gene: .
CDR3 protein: CASSDEVRETQYF
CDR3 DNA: TGTGCCAGCAGTGATGAGGTCCGGGAGACCCAGTACTTC

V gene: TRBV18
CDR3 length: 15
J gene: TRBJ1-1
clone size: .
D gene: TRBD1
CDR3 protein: CASSHRQGINTEAFF
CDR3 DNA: TGTGCCAGCTCACACCGACAGGGAATAAACACTGAAGCTTTCTTT

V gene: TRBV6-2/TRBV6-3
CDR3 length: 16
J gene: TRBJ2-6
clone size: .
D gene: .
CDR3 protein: CASSPARGAGANVLTF
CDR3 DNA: TGTGCCAGCAGTCCAGCACGCGGGGCTGGGGCCAACGTCCTGACTTTC

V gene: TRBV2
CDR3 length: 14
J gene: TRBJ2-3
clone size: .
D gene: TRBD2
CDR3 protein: CASLERLARNTQYF
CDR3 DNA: TGTGCCAGCCTGGAAAGACTAGCGAGGAATACGCAGTATTTT

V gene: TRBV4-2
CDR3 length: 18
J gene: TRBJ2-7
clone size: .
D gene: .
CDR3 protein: CASSQESGGRYLSYEQYF
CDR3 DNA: TGTGCCAGCAGCCAAGAATCGGGGGGCCGGTATCTCTCCTACGAGCAGTACTTC

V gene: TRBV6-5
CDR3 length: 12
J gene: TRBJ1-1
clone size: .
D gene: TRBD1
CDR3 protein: CASVGQTVEAFF
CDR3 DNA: TGTGCCAGCGTGGGACAGACAGTTGAAGCTTTCTTT

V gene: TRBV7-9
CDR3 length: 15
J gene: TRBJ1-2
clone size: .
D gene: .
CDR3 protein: CASSLAENANYGYTF
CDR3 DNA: TGTGCCAGCAGCTTAGCCGAGAATGCTAACTATGGCTACACCTTC

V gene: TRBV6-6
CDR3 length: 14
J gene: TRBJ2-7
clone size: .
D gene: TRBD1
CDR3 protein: CASRPPGQSDEQYF
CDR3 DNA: TGTGCCAGCAGACCTCCGGGACAGAGTGACGAGCAGTACTTC

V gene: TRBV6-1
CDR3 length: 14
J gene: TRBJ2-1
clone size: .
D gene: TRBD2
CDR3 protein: CASSEQGRGAVQFF
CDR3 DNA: TGTGCCAGCAGTGAACAGGGGCGGGGGGCCGTTCAGTTCTTC

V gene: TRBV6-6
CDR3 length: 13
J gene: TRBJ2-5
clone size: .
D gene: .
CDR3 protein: CASSRPLQETQYF
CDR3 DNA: TGTGCCAGCAGTAGACCCCTACAAGAGACCCAGTACTTC

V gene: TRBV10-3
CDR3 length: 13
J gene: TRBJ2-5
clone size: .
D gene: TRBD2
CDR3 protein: CAIRSVGGETQYF
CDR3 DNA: TGTGCCATCAGATCTGTGGGGGGGGAGACCCAGTACTTC

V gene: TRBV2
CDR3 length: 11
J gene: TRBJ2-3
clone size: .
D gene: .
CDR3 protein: CASLEKDTQYF
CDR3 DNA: TGTGCCAGTCTTGAGAAGGATACGCAGTATTTT

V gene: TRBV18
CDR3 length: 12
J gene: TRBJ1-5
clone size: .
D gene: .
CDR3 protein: CASSPNTGPQHF
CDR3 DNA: TGTGCCAGCTCACCAAATACGGGGCCCCAGCATTTT

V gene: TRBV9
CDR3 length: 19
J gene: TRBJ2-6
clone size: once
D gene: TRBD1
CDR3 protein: CASSVEVSTGSSGANVLTF
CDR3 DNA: TGTGCCAGCAGCGTAGAAGTTTCGACAGGGTCCTCTGGGGCCAACGTCCTGACTTTC

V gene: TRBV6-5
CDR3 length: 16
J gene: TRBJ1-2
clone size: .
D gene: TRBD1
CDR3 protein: CASSSGQGQRSYGYTF
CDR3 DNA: TGTGCCAGCAGTTCCGGACAGGGCCAAAGGAGCTATGGCTACACCTTC

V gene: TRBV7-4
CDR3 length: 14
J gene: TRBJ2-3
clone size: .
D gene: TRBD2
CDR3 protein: CASSKRGRTDTQYF
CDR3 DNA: TGTGCCAGCAGTAAGCGGGGGCGCACAGATACGCAGTATTTT

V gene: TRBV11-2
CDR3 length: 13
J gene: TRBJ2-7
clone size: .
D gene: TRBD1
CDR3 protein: CASSWGQGYEQYF
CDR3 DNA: TGTGCCAGCAGCTGGGGACAGGGCTACGAGCAGTACTTC

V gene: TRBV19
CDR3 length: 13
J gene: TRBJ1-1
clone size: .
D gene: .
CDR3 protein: CASKNRMNTEAFF
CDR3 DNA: TGTGCCAGTAAAAACAGAATGAACACTGAAGCTTTCTTT

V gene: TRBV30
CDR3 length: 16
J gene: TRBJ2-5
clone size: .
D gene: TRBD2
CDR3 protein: CAWSNISSGGRETQYF
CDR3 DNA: TGTGCCTGGAGTAATATAAGTAGCGGGGGCAGGGAGACCCAGTACTTC

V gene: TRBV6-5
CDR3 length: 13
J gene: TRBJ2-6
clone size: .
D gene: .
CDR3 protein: CASAGSGANVLTF
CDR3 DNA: TGTGCCAGCGCCGGATCCGGGGCCAACGTCCTGACTTTC